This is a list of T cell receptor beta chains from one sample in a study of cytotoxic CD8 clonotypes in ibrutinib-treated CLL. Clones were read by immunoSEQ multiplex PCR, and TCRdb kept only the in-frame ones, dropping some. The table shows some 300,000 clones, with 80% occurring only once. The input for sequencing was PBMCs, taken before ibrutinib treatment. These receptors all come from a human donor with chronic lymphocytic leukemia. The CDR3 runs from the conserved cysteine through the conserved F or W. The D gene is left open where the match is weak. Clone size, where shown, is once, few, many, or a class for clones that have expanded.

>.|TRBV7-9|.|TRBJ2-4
TGTGCCAGCAGCTTCGGGCTAGTTGGGGAAAACATTCAGTACTTC
CASSFGLVGENIQYF
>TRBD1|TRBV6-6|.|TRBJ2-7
TGTGCCAGCAGTTACTCGGGACAGGGGGACAGGTACTTC
CASSYSGQGDRYF
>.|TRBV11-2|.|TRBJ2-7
TGTGCCAGCAGCTTAGTTTGGCGACCCTACGAGCAGTACTTC
CASSLVWRPYEQYF
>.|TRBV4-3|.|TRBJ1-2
TGCGCCAGCAGCCCGACTCCCAGTCCTGGGGGCTACACCTTC
CASSPTPSPGGYTF
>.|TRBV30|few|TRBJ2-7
TGTGCCTGGAGTGTGAACAAATACTACGAGCAGTACTTC
CAWSVNKYYEQYF
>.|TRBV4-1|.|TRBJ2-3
TGCGCCAGCAGCCAAGATCAAGGCGGGGTTTCCCCGCAGTATTTT
CASSQDQGGVSPQYF
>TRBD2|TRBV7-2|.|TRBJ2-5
TGTGCCAGCAGGAGATCAGCGGGAGGGATGAAGACCCAGTACTTC
CASRRSAGGMKTQYF
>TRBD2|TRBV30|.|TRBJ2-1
TGTGCCTGGCAGCGGGAGTCCTACAATGAGCAGTTCTTC
CAWQRESYNEQFF
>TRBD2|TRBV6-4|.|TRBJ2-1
TGTGCCAGCAGTGAAGAAAAAGGACTAGCGGGAAATCGGTTCTTC
CASSEEKGLAGNRFF
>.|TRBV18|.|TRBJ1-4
TGTGCCAGCTCACCCTCTGCAACTAATGAAAAACTGTTTTTT
CASSPSATNEKLFF
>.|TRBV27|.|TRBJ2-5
TGTGCCAGCAGTTTCCGAGTAAGCCAAGAGACCCAGTACTTC
CASSFRVSQETQYF
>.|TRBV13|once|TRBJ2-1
TGTGCCAGCAGCCTCCGGGACCGAGCGAACTATGAGCAGTTCTTC
CASSLRDRANYEQFF
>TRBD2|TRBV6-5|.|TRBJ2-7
TGTGCCAGCAGTTACACCGGGACTAGGCGCGAGCAGTACTTC
CASSYTGTRREQYF
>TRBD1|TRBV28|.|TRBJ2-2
TGTGCCATTAACAGGGGGCGCCGGACCGGGGAGCTGTTTTTT
CAINRGRRTGELFF
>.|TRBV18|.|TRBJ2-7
TGTGCCAGCTCACCAACCAGTTTCCGCGACGAGCAGTACTTC
CASSPTSFRDEQYF
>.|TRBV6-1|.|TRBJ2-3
TGTGCCAGCAGTGAGGACAGTAAATCGGATACGCAGTATTTT
CASSEDSKSDTQYF
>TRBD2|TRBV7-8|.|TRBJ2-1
TGTGCCAGCAGCTTAGAGACTAGCCCCGGCAATGAGCAGTTCTTC
CASSLETSPGNEQFF
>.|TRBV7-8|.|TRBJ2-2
TGTGCCAGCAGCTTAGTGGGGGGAATAAACACCGGGGAGCTGTTTTTT
CASSLVGGINTGELFF
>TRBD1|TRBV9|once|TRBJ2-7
TGTGCCAGCAGCGCAGGGGACAGTCAATACTTC
CASSAGDSQYF
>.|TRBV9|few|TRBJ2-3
TGTGCCAGCAGCGCCGAGCTAGGGTACACAGATACGCAGTATTTT
CASSAELGYTDTQYF
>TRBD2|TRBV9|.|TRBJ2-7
TGTGCCAGCAGCGTGGGGACTAGCGGCACGTGGGGGCAGTACTTC
CASSVGTSGTWGQYF
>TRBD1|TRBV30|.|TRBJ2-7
TGTGCCTGGAGTGTTACAGGGGCAGACTACGAGCAGTACTTC
CAWSVTGADYEQYF
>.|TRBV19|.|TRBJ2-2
TGTGCCAGTAGTATAAGCGGCGCGAACACCGGGGAGCTGTTTTTT
CASSISGANTGELFF
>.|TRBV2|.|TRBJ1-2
TGTGCCAGCCGGGCGACACAAGGGTTCTTCTATGGCTACACCTTC
CASRATQGFFYGYTF
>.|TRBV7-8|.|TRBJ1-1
TGTGCCAGCAGCTTTACAAGACGGACACTTAATGAAGCTTTCTTT
CASSFTRRTLNEAFF
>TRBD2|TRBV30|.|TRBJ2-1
TGTGCCTGGAGTATAGGACTAGCGGGAGAGGTTGAGCAGTTCTTC
CAWSIGLAGEVEQFF
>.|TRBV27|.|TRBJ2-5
TGTGCCAGCAGTTTAGGACTTGGAGAGACCCAGTACTTC
CASSLGLGETQYF
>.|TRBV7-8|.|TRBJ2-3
TGTGCCAGCAGCTCAGGATCCCCAGATACGCAGTATTTT
CASSSGSPDTQYF
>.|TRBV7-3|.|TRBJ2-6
TGTGCCAGCAGCCCGGACGGGGACTCTGGGGCCAACGTCCTGACTTTC
CASSPDGDSGANVLTF
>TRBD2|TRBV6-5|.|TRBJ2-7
TGTGCCAGCAGTTACCTGACTAGCGAGTACGAGCAGTACTTC
CASSYLTSEYEQYF
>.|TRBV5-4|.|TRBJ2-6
TGTGCCAGCAGCTTGATTTTGGGCTCTGGGGCCAACGTCCTGACTTTC
CASSLILGSGANVLTF